This TCR beta chain was sequenced in a study of shared clonotypes between healthy human individuals. Study outcomes and limitations: Naive subsets typically showed greater estimated richness than memory subsets.

Germline CDR1 is SGHRS and CDR2 is YFSETQ. The CDR3 runs 14 residues. V gave up 3 bases and J gave up 4 bases; unmatched junction bases: 3. Note on this clone: Its antigen is as yet unknown.

Profiled with immunoSEQ multiplex PCR; TCRdb holds only in-frame clones, not every one. The repertoire holds 1,500,000 or so clones, around 98.5% seen once, with approximately 0.4% in the top ten. The clonotype comes from a man aged 25-45 years in good health. The specimen sequenced was naive CD4+ T cells sorted from blood. Regarding subset: CD45RA+ positively selected. This chain connects TRBV5-1 to TRBJ1-1, with 10 positions matching TRBD1. CDR3 DNA sequence: TGCGCCAGCAGCTCGGACAGGGGGAGCACTGAAGCTTTCTTT. Encoded protein: CASSSDRGSTEAFF.